This T cell receptor beta chain was identified in a study of neoadjuvant anti-PD-1 for oral cavity cancer. General study findings and limits: Treg/Th17 ratio rose with pretreatment blood and fell with post-treatment tumor TCRbeta clonality.

Clones were sequenced by immunoSEQ multiplex PCR, and TCRdb holds only the in-frame ones, with some missing. The profile shows about 72,000 clones, around 88% of them singletons. These oral cavity squamous cell carcinomas were HPV-negative and locally advanced. Germline V gene data show CDR1 as LNHDA and CDR2 as SQIVND (reference sequence). The CDR3 consists of 14 residues. The trim removed 1 base at V and 4 bases at J, leaving 3 bases unmatched. Comment on this clone: Its antigen remains unidentified.

The gene calls are TRBV19 and TRBJ1-1; 7 bases align to TRBD1. The source was PBMCs, collected before nivolumab (anti-PD-1) treatment. The clonotype originates from a person between 35 and 79 years old with oral cavity squamous cell carcinoma. The CDR3 DNA follows: TGTGCCAGTAGTATAGGACAGGGAGCCACTGAAGCTTTCTTT. Translated: CASSIGQGATEAFF. The complete variable domain, with remaining parts taken from reference TRBV19 and TRBJ1-1, reads DGGITQSPKYLFRKEGQNVTLSCEQNLNHDAMYWYRQDPGQGLRLIYYSQIVNDFQKGDIAEGYSVSREKKESFPLTVTSAQKNPTAFYLCASSIGQGATEAFFGQGTRLTVV.